The T cell receptor (beta chain) described here comes from a study of early T cells in non-severe SARS-CoV-2 infection. This clonotype was seen only a few times. Germline V gene data show CDR1 as LGHDT and CDR2 as YNNKEL (reference sequence). V was cut by 5 bases and J by 3 bases, with 16 bases left in between. The CDR3 runs 15 residues. Tagging with unique molecular identifiers was applied to individual cDNA molecules. One entry per CDR3 protein results from TCRdb running MiXCR on the 5' RACE reads. The profile shows under 85,000 distinct CDR3 sequences, 9.5% to 15% of them singletons. This sequence originates from an adult who was a healthcare worker with PCR-confirmed SARS-CoV-2 infection or an uninfected control (not recorded which). The material sequenced was whole blood. This chain uses TRBV3-1 with TRBJ1-1; D remains ambiguous. The CDR3, as DNA: TGTGCCAGCAGCACGCTCGGCAGCGGCGACACTGAAGCTTTCTTT. This gives the protein CASSTLGSGDTEAFF.